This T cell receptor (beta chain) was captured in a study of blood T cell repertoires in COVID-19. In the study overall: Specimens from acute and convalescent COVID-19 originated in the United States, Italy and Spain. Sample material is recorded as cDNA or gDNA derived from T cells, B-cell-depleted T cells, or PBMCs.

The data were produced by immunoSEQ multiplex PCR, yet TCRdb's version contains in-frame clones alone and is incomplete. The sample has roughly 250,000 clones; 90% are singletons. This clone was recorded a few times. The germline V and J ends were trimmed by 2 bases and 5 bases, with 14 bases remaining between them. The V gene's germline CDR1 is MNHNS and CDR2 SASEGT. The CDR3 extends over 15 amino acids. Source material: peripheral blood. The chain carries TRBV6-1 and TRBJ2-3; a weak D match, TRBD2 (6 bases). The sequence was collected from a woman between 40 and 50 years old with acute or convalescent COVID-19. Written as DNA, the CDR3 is TGTGCCAGCAGTGAATTTGGGGGGTTGGGAGATACGCAGTATTTT. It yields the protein CASSEFGGLGDTQYF.